This is a list of T cell receptor beta chains from one sample in a study of blood T cell repertoires in COVID-19. Sequencing used immunoSEQ multiplex PCR; TCRdb keeps in-frame clones, though not all of them. The profile shows some 100,000 clones, about 86% of them singletons. Sequencing input: PBMCs or T cells enriched from blood (not recorded which). Receptors originate from a woman aged 50 to 60 who had recovered from COVID-19. Each CDR3 is given with its conserved first and last residue. The D gene is left open where the match is weak. Size is omitted from some rows. Given values are once, few, many or a class for expanded clones.

cdr3_length: 15
j_call: TRBJ2-3
d_call: NA
clone_size: once
v_call: TRBV9
cdr3_nt: TGTGCCAGCAGCGTAGAAGGCGGGCTCACAGATACGCAGTATTTT
cdr3_aa: CASSVEGGLTDTQYF

cdr3_length: 17
j_call: TRBJ2-3
d_call: TRBD2
clone_size: NA
v_call: TRBV3-1/TRBV3-2
cdr3_nt: TGTGCCAGCAGCCAAGGGCTAGCGGGGCCGCGCACAGATACGCAGTATTTT
cdr3_aa: CASSQGLAGPRTDTQYF

cdr3_length: 16
j_call: TRBJ2-5
d_call: TRBD2
clone_size: NA
v_call: TRBV10-1
cdr3_nt: TGCGCCAGCAGAGCACTAGCGAGGGGTGCACAAGAGACCCAGTACTTC
cdr3_aa: CASRALARGAQETQYF

cdr3_length: 17
j_call: TRBJ1-1
d_call: NA
clone_size: NA
v_call: TRBV6-2/TRBV6-3
cdr3_nt: TGTGCCAGCAGTTACGCTGAGGGGAGGGTTCGATACACTGAAGCTTTCTTT
cdr3_aa: CASSYAEGRVRYTEAFF

cdr3_length: 13
j_call: TRBJ2-7
d_call: NA
clone_size: NA
v_call: TRBV18
cdr3_nt: TGTGCCAGCTCACCTTTGAGGGTCAGCGAGCAGTACTTC
cdr3_aa: CASSPLRVSEQYF

cdr3_length: 13
j_call: TRBJ1-5
d_call: NA
clone_size: NA
v_call: TRBV12-3/TRBV12-4
cdr3_nt: TGTGCCAGCAGCTTTGAGGGATCTCAGCCCCAGCATTTT
cdr3_aa: CASSFEGSQPQHF

cdr3_length: 16
j_call: TRBJ1-5
d_call: TRBD1
clone_size: NA
v_call: TRBV19
cdr3_nt: TGTGCCACCTCCCAGACAGGGGTATTGAGCAATCAGCCCCAGCATTTT
cdr3_aa: CATSQTGVLSNQPQHF

cdr3_length: 13
j_call: TRBJ1-5
d_call: NA
clone_size: NA
v_call: TRBV19
cdr3_nt: TGTGCCAGTAGAGATAGAAGCAATCAGCCCCAGCATTTT
cdr3_aa: CASRDRSNQPQHF

cdr3_length: 12
j_call: TRBJ2-1
d_call: NA
clone_size: NA
v_call: TRBV10-3
cdr3_nt: TGTGCCATTCCCGGGATTCGCGCTGAGCAGTTCTTC
cdr3_aa: CAIPGIRAEQFF

cdr3_length: 13
j_call: TRBJ2-7
d_call: NA
clone_size: NA
v_call: TRBV7-3
cdr3_nt: TGTGCCAGCAGTCGGATCCCAGGGGACGAGCAGTACTTC
cdr3_aa: CASSRIPGDEQYF

cdr3_length: 14
j_call: TRBJ1-2
d_call: TRBD1
clone_size: NA
v_call: TRBV5-1
cdr3_nt: TGCGCCAGCAGCCCGGGACAGGGCCTCCGGGGCTACACCTTC
cdr3_aa: CASSPGQGLRGYTF

cdr3_length: 16
j_call: TRBJ2-1
d_call: NA
clone_size: NA
v_call: TRBV9
cdr3_nt: TGTGCCAGCAGCGTAGGTAGCCTGAGCTCCTACAATGAGCAGTTCTTC
cdr3_aa: CASSVGSLSSYNEQFF

cdr3_length: 14
j_call: TRBJ1-2
d_call: NA
clone_size: many
v_call: TRBV18
cdr3_nt: TGTGCCAGCTCACAAGTCGACAGTATAGGGGGCTACACCTTC
cdr3_aa: CASSQVDSIGGYTF

cdr3_length: 12
j_call: TRBJ2-5
d_call: NA
clone_size: NA
v_call: TRBV28
cdr3_nt: TGTGCCAGCAGTTTACCCCCGGAGACCCAGTACTTC
cdr3_aa: CASSLPPETQYF

cdr3_length: 15
j_call: TRBJ1-3
d_call: TRBD1
clone_size: NA
v_call: TRBV5-6
cdr3_nt: TGTGCCAGCTCGGGACAGGGGAGTACTGGAAACACCATATATTTT
cdr3_aa: CASSGQGSTGNTIYF

cdr3_length: 15
j_call: TRBJ2-1
d_call: TRBD2
clone_size: NA
v_call: TRBV9
cdr3_nt: TGTGCCAGCAACCTCGGGACTAGCGGTTACAATGAGCAGTTCTTC
cdr3_aa: CASNLGTSGYNEQFF

cdr3_length: 16
j_call: TRBJ1-6
d_call: NA
clone_size: NA
v_call: TRBV5-6
cdr3_nt: TGTGCCAGCAGCCTCCGTGCTTTGCGTACGAATTCACCCCTCCACTTT
cdr3_aa: CASSLRALRTNSPLHF

cdr3_length: 15
j_call: TRBJ1-5
d_call: TRBD1
clone_size: NA
v_call: TRBV6-5
cdr3_nt: TGTGCCAGCAGTCCACCGACAGGGGCTCTTCAGCCCCAGCATTTT
cdr3_aa: CASSPPTGALQPQHF

cdr3_length: 16
j_call: TRBJ2-3
d_call: NA
clone_size: NA
v_call: TRBV6-5
cdr3_nt: TGTGCCAGCAGTTACTCGCCGTTACTAGGGACAGATACGCAGTATTTT
cdr3_aa: CASSYSPLLGTDTQYF

cdr3_length: 15
j_call: TRBJ2-5
d_call: TRBD1
clone_size: NA
v_call: TRBV10-3
cdr3_nt: TGTGCCATCAGCGCGGGGACAGGGACGCAAGAGACCCAGTACTTC
cdr3_aa: CAISAGTGTQETQYF

cdr3_length: 15
j_call: TRBJ2-7
d_call: NA
clone_size: NA
v_call: TRBV30
cdr3_nt: TGTGCCTGGAGCGGCCGAGGAGGGAACCTCTACGAGCAGTACTTC
cdr3_aa: CAWSGRGGNLYEQYF

cdr3_length: 16
j_call: TRBJ1-5
d_call: TRBD1
clone_size: NA
v_call: TRBV19
cdr3_nt: TGTGCCAGTAGTAACAGTGGGACAGCAAGCAATCAGCCCCAGCATTTT
cdr3_aa: CASSNSGTASNQPQHF

cdr3_length: 15
j_call: TRBJ1-2
d_call: TRBD1
clone_size: NA
v_call: TRBV19
cdr3_nt: TGTGCCAGTAGTACCGGACTCTGGGACAGGGCTGACTACACCTTC
cdr3_aa: CASSTGLWDRADYTF

cdr3_length: 13
j_call: TRBJ2-7
d_call: NA
clone_size: NA
v_call: TRBV15
cdr3_nt: TGTGCCACCAGCAGAGATAGGGGCTACGAGCAGTACTTC
cdr3_aa: CATSRDRGYEQYF

cdr3_length: 15
j_call: TRBJ1-4
d_call: TRBD1
clone_size: NA
v_call: TRBV5-4
cdr3_nt: TGTGCCAGCAGCTTTGCGGACAGGAAAGTCGAAAAACTGTTTTTT
cdr3_aa: CASSFADRKVEKLFF

cdr3_length: 14
j_call: TRBJ2-4
d_call: TRBD2
clone_size: NA
v_call: TRBV28
cdr3_nt: TGTGCCAGCATGCGGGGGGGCTTGGAAAACATTCAGTACTTC
cdr3_aa: CASMRGGLENIQYF

cdr3_length: 13
j_call: TRBJ2-1
d_call: NA
clone_size: NA
v_call: TRBV7-2
cdr3_nt: TGTGCCAGCAGCTTAGTCGGTTGGAATGAGCAGTTCTTC
cdr3_aa: CASSLVGWNEQFF

cdr3_length: 16
j_call: TRBJ2-2
d_call: TRBD2
clone_size: NA
v_call: TRBV18
cdr3_nt: TGTGCCAGCTCACGTACTCTAGCGGAGAACACCGGGGAGCTGTTTTTT
cdr3_aa: CASSRTLAENTGELFF

cdr3_length: 16
j_call: TRBJ2-3
d_call: TRBD1
clone_size: NA
v_call: TRBV19
cdr3_nt: TGTGCCAGTAGGAACTCGGACAGGGGTAGCACAGATACGCAGTATTTT
cdr3_aa: CASRNSDRGSTDTQYF

cdr3_length: 20
j_call: TRBJ2-1
d_call: TRBD2
clone_size: NA
v_call: TRBV3-1/TRBV3-2
cdr3_nt: TGTGCCAGCAGCCGCACGGGACTAGATTTATACCAGGGGTTTGACAATGAGCAGTTCTTC
cdr3_aa: CASSRTGLDLYQGFDNEQFF

cdr3_length: 17
j_call: TRBJ2-1
d_call: NA
clone_size: NA
v_call: TRBV7-9
cdr3_nt: TGTGCCAGCAGCTTAGATTTCAGGCAAGGAGGGGTTAATGAGCAGTTCTTC
cdr3_aa: CASSLDFRQGGVNEQFF

cdr3_length: 17
j_call: TRBJ1-5
d_call: TRBD1
clone_size: once
v_call: TRBV28
cdr3_nt: TGTGCCAGCCAAGCGACAGGGCAGTATCGAAGCAATCAGCCCCAGCATTTT
cdr3_aa: CASQATGQYRSNQPQHF

cdr3_length: 14
j_call: TRBJ2-1
d_call: NA
clone_size: NA
v_call: TRBV7-3
cdr3_nt: TGTGCCAGCAGCCTGCTGACTGCCGACAATGAGCAGTTCTTC
cdr3_aa: CASSLLTADNEQFF

cdr3_length: 16
j_call: TRBJ1-4
d_call: TRBD1
clone_size: NA
v_call: TRBV10-3
cdr3_nt: TGTGCCATCAGGAGGGGGCCCGACAGGGGAGATGAAAAACTGTTTTTT
cdr3_aa: CAIRRGPDRGDEKLFF

cdr3_length: 14
j_call: TRBJ1-5
d_call: NA
clone_size: few
v_call: TRBV6-5
cdr3_nt: TGTGCCAGCAGCTACAGGACGGGAAATCAGCCCCAGCATTTT
cdr3_aa: CASSYRTGNQPQHF

cdr3_length: 14
j_call: TRBJ2-7
d_call: TRBD2
clone_size: NA
v_call: TRBV5-1
cdr3_nt: TGCGCCAGCAGCTTGAGGCGGGAGTCCGACGAGCAGTACTTC
cdr3_aa: CASSLRRESDEQYF

cdr3_length: 13
j_call: TRBJ1-3
d_call: TRBD1
clone_size: NA
v_call: TRBV12-3/TRBV12-4
cdr3_nt: TGTGCCAGCAGTCTGAACAGGGGTAACACCATATATTTT
cdr3_aa: CASSLNRGNTIYF

cdr3_length: 13
j_call: TRBJ2-7
d_call: NA
clone_size: NA
v_call: TRBV5-4
cdr3_nt: TGTGCCAGCAGCTTGCCTGGGACAAGCGGGCAGTACTTC
cdr3_aa: CASSLPGTSGQYF

cdr3_length: 15
j_call: TRBJ1-3
d_call: TRBD1
clone_size: NA
v_call: TRBV5-1
cdr3_nt: TGCGCCAGCAGCGTGACAGGGGACTCTGGAAACACCATATATTTT
cdr3_aa: CASSVTGDSGNTIYF

cdr3_length: 19
j_call: TRBJ1-4
d_call: NA
clone_size: NA
v_call: TRBV18
cdr3_nt: TGTGCCAGCTCACCAACCATACCTCGGGACTACGTCACTAATGAAAAACTGTTTTTT
cdr3_aa: CASSPTIPRDYVTNEKLFF

cdr3_length: 14
j_call: TRBJ2-5
d_call: TRBD2
clone_size: NA
v_call: TRBV9
cdr3_nt: TGTGCCAGCAGCGAACTAGCGGGGGAAGGGACCCAGTACTTC
cdr3_aa: CASSELAGEGTQYF

cdr3_length: 14
j_call: TRBJ1-2
d_call: NA
clone_size: NA
v_call: TRBV10-3
cdr3_nt: TGTGCCATCAGTGAGGACAGGACAGTTAAGGGCTACACCTTC
cdr3_aa: CAISEDRTVKGYTF

cdr3_length: 14
j_call: TRBJ1-1
d_call: NA
clone_size: NA
v_call: TRBV19
cdr3_nt: TGTGCCAGTAGGATACATATCGGAGCCTTTGAAGCTTTCTTT
cdr3_aa: CASRIHIGAFEAFF

cdr3_length: 13
j_call: TRBJ1-2
d_call: NA
clone_size: NA
v_call: TRBV27
cdr3_nt: TGTGCCAGCAGTCCCAGCAGGTATCATGGCTACACCTTC
cdr3_aa: CASSPSRYHGYTF

cdr3_length: 21
j_call: TRBJ2-2
d_call: TRBD2
clone_size: few
v_call: TRBV28
cdr3_nt: TGTGCCAGCAGCAACCCAGGTGGACTAGCGGGGGCTGGGACACGGGCCGGGGAGCTGTTTTTT
cdr3_aa: CASSNPGGLAGAGTRAGELFF

cdr3_length: 17
j_call: TRBJ1-1
d_call: TRBD1
clone_size: NA
v_call: TRBV5-1
cdr3_nt: TGCGCCAGCAGCCCGATGGGACAGGCCGTTTCTGACACTGAAGCTTTCTTT
cdr3_aa: CASSPMGQAVSDTEAFF

cdr3_length: 15
j_call: TRBJ1-1
d_call: TRBD1
clone_size: NA
v_call: TRBV28
cdr3_nt: TGTGCCAGCAGTCGTGGAACAGGGGGGAAGGCTGAAGCTTTCTTT
cdr3_aa: CASSRGTGGKAEAFF

cdr3_length: 14
j_call: TRBJ2-1
d_call: NA
clone_size: NA
v_call: TRBV10-2
cdr3_nt: TGCGCCAGCAGTGAGGGGGGGGCCTGGAATGAGCAGTTCTTC
cdr3_aa: CASSEGGAWNEQFF

cdr3_length: 14
j_call: TRBJ1-1
d_call: TRBD1
clone_size: many
v_call: TRBV19
cdr3_nt: TGTGCCAGTGAAATGACAGGGGCGAACACTGAAGCTTTCTTT
cdr3_aa: CASEMTGANTEAFF

cdr3_length: 14
j_call: TRBJ1-6
d_call: NA
clone_size: few
v_call: TRBV30
cdr3_nt: TGTGCCTGGAGTGTATCAGGGGCGCATTCACCCCTCCACTTT
cdr3_aa: CAWSVSGAHSPLHF

cdr3_length: 14
j_call: TRBJ2-7
d_call: NA
clone_size: NA
v_call: TRBV11-2
cdr3_nt: TGTGCCAGCAGCAGAGGGGGTATGGCCTACGAGCAGTACTTC
cdr3_aa: CASSRGGMAYEQYF

cdr3_length: 16
j_call: TRBJ2-2
d_call: TRBD2
clone_size: NA
v_call: TRBV7-3
cdr3_nt: TGTGCCAGCAGCTTAGCCCCCCCAGCGGGAGGTGGGGAGCTGTTTTTT
cdr3_aa: CASSLAPPAGGGELFF

cdr3_length: 15
j_call: TRBJ1-3
d_call: NA
clone_size: NA
v_call: TRBV28
cdr3_nt: TGTGCCAGCAGAGCTTCGCGGGCCCCTGGAAACACCATATATTTT
cdr3_aa: CASRASRAPGNTIYF